These 9 T cell receptor beta chains share one sample of origin, sequenced in a study of T cell responses to AZD1222 COVID-19 vaccine. Sequencing was performed with immunoSEQ multiplex PCR; in TCRdb, only in-frame clones are kept and a portion is missing. The profile shows about 150,000 clones, 91% of them singletons. This specimen consisted of peripheral blood, obtained on day 0 of AZD1222 vaccination. The receptors were gathered from an adult in good health.

The chain recombines TRBV2 with TRBJ2-2; D not resolved. The germline V gene has CDR1 SNHLY and CDR2 FYNNEI. The V gene lost 7 bases and the J gene lost 0 bases, with 9 bases spanning the gap. CDR3 length: 14 residues. CDR3 in DNA: TGTGCCAGCATTAGTGGTTCGAACACCGGGGAGCTGTTTTTT. This gives the protein CASISGSNTGELFF.

This sequence joins TRBV7-2 and TRBJ1-2; no clear D. Trimming removed 0 bases at V and 0 bases at J, with 8 bases between. The germline CDR1 and CDR2 sequences are SGHTA and FQGNSA. CDR3 length: 15 amino acids. In nucleotides, the CDR3 is TGTGCCAGCAGCTTAGCAGGTCGAGCTAACTATGGCTACACCTTC. Its translation: CASSLAGRANYGYTF.

This chain connects TRBV27 to TRBJ1-1; a weak D match, TRBD1 (6 bases). Trimming removed 5 bases from V and 6 bases from J, with 25 bases in between. CDR3 length: 17 residues. In germline, CDR1 is MNHEY, CDR2 SMNVEV (reference sequence). CDR3 in DNA: TGTGCCAGCAGTCCTAGAGGGGGGCCCCCCCTTCCCTCTGAAGCTTTCTTT. It translates to CASSPRGGPPLPSEAFF.

The chain combines TRBV7-9 with TRBJ2-7; maybe TRBD1 (8 bases). Germline CDR1 and CDR2: SEHNR and FQNEAQ (reference sequence). This CDR3 has 15 residues. The V end lost 5 bases, the J end lost 2 bases, and 16 bases lay between the germline ends. CDR3 sequence: CASSPPTGGAYEQYF. DNA for the CDR3: TGTGCCAGCAGCCCACCTACAGGGGGGGCCTACGAGCAGTACTTC.

V and J are TRBV25-1 and TRBJ1-6; TRBD1 agrees at 9 bases. Germline CDR1 and CDR2: MGHDK and SYGVNS. The CDR3 totals 13 residues. The V segment lost 6 bases and the J segment 7 bases; nucleotides outside the gene matches: 1. CDR3 DNA sequence: TGTGCCAGCAGCGACAGGGGGAATTCACCCCTCCACTTT. Translation: CASSDRGNSPLHF.

The V call is TRBV24-1, the J call TRBJ2-1; D is perhaps TRBD2 (5 bases). This CDR3 comprises 14 residues. Germline-derived CDR1 and CDR2 are KGHDR and SFDVKD. V gave up 8 bases and J gave up 1 base, with 11 bases separating them. CDR3 region: CATMGDWSYNEQFF. The CDR3, as DNA: TGTGCCACCATGGGAGACTGGTCCTACAATGAGCAGTTCTTC.

The rearrangement joins TRBV18 to TRBJ2-1; a weak D match, TRBD1 (6 bases). V was clipped by 3 bases and J by 7 bases, with 13 bases between them. Germline-derived CDR1 and CDR2 are KGHSH and LQKENI. The CDR3 covers 14 residues. In DNA, the CDR3 is TGTGCCAGCTCACCGAGGGACATAAATAATGAGCAGTTCTTC. Encoded protein: CASSPRDINNEQFF. The full variable domain, with the rest looked up from reference TRBV18 and TRBJ2-1, is NAGVMQNPRHLVRRRGQEARLRCSPMKGHSHVYWYRQLPEEGLKFMVYLQKENIIDESGMPKERFSAEFPKEGPSILRIQQVVRGDSAAYFCASSPRDINNEQFFGPGTRLTVL.

This rearrangement joins TRBV9 to TRBJ2-5, with D hard to call. CDR1 and CDR2 (germline): SGDLS, YYNGEE. This CDR3 has 13 residues. V was cut by 6 bases and J by 1 base, with 10 bases left in between. The CDR3 DNA reads TGTGCCAGCAAGGCAGACCTCCAAGAGACCCAGTACTTC. This translates into CASKADLQETQYF.

The CDR3 spells CASSQVAQGAHPYEQYF. The CDR3 DNA sequence: TGTGCCAGCAGCCAAGTTGCACAGGGGGCGCATCCCTACGAGCAGTACTTC. The chain couples TRBV4-2 to TRBJ2-7; 9 positions agree with TRBD1. The germline CDR1 and CDR2 sequences are LGHNA and YNFKEQ. V dropped 1 base and J dropped 2; count of bases not matched to a gene: 9. This CDR3 region has 17 residues.